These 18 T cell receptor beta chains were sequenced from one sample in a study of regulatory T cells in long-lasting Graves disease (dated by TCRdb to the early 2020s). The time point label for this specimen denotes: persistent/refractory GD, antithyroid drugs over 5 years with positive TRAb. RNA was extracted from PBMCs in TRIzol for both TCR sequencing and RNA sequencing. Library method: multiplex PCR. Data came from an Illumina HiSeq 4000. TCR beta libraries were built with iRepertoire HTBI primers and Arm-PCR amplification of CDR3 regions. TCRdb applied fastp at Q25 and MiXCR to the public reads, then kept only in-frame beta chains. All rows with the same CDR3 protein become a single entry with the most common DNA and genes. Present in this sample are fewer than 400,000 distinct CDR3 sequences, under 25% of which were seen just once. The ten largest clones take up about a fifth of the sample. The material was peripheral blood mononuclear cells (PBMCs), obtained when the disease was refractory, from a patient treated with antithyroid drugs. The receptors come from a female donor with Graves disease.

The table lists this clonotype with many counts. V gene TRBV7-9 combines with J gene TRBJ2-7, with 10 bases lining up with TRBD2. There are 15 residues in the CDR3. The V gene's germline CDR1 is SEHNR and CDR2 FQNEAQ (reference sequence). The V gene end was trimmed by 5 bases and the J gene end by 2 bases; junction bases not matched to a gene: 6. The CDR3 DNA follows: TGTGCCAGCAGCGGGGGACTAGCGAGTACCTACGAGCAGTACTTC. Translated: CASSGGLASTYEQYF. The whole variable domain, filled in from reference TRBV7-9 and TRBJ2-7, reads DTGVSQNPRHKITKRGQNVTFRCDPISEHNRLYWYRQTLGQGPEFLTYFQNEAQLEKSRLLSDRFSAERPKGSFSTLEIQRTEQGDSAMYLCASSGGLASTYEQYFGPGTRLTVT.

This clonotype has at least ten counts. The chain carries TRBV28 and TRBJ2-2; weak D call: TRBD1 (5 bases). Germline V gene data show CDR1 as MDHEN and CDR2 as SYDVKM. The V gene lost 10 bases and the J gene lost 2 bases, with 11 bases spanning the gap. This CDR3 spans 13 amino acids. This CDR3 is CATQDKNTGELFF. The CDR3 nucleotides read TGTGCCACTCAGGACAAAAACACCGGGGAGCTGTTTTTT.

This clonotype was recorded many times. The CDR3 protein is CASRGTGDSYTF. CDR3 nucleotides: TGTGCCAGCAGGGGGACAGGGGATAGCTACACCTTC. This chain joins TRBV28 and TRBJ1-2; 10 bases are a match to TRBD1. The V gene end was trimmed by 6 bases and the J gene end by 9 bases; junction bases not matched to a gene: 4. CDR3 size: 12 residues. Germline V gene sequence: CDR1 MDHEN, CDR2 SYDVKM.

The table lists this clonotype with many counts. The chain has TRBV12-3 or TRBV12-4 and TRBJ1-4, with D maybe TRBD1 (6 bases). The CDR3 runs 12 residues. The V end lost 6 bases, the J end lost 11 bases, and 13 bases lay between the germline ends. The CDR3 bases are TGTGCCAGCAGCCCTGACAGGAGTAAACTGTTTTTT. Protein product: CASSPDRSKLFF.

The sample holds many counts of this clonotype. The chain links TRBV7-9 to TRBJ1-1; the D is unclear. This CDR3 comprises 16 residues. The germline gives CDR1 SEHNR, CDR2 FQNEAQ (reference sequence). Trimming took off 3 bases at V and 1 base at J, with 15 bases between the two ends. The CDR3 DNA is TGTGCCAGCAGCTTGGGATCGACGGTCCGGAACACTGAAGCTTTCTTT. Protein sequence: CASSLGSTVRNTEAFF.

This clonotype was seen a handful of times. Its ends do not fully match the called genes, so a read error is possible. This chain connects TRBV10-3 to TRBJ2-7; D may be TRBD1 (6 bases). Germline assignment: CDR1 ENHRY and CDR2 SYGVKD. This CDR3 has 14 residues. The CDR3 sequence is CAISKSGQGYEQYF. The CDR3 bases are TGTGCCATCAGTAAGTCTGGGCAGGGGTACGAGCAGTACTTC.

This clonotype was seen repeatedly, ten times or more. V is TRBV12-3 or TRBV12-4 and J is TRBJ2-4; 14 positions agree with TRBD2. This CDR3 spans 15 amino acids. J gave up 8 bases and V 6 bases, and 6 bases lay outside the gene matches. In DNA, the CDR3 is TGTGCCAGCAGGCCCGGGACTAGCGGGAGTGACATTCAGTACTTC. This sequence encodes CASRPGTSGSDIQYF.

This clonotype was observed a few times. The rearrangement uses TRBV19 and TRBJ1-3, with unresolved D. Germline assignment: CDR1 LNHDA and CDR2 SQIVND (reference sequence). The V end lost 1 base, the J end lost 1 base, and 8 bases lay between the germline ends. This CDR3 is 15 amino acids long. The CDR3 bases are TGTGCCAGTAGTATAGCGGGCATTTCTGGAAACACCATATATTTT. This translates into CASSIAGISGNTIYF.

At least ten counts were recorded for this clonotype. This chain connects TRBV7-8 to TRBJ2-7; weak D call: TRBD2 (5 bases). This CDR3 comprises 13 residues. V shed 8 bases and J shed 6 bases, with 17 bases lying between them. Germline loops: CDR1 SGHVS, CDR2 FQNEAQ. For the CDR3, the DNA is TGTGCCAGCCAGCAACGGACGGAGGTCGAGCAGTACTTC. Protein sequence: CASQQRTEVEQYF.

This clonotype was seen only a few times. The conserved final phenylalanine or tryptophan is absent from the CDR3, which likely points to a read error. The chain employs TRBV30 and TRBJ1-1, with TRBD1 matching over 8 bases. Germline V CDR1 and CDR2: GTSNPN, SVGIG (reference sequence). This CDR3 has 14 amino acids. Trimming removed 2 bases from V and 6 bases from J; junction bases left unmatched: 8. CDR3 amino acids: CAWSRSGTGAEAFL. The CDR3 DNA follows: TGTGCCTGGAGTCGATCCGGGACAGGAGCTGAAGCTTTCCTT.

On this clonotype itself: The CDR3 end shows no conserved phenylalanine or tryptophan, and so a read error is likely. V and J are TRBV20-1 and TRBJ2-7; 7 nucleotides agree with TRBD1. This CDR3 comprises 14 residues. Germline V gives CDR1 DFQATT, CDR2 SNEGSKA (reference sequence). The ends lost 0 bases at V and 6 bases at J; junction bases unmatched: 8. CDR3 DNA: TGCAGTGCTAGAGATTCGGGACAGACCCTCGAGCAGTACTTG. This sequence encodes CSARDSGQTLEQYL.

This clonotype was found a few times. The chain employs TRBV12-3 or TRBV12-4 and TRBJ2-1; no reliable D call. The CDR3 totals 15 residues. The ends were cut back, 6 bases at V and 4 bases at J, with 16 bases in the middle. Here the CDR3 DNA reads TGTGCCAGCAGCCCCGATGCGCGGAAATACAATGAGCAGTTCTTC. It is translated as CASSPDARKYNEQFF.

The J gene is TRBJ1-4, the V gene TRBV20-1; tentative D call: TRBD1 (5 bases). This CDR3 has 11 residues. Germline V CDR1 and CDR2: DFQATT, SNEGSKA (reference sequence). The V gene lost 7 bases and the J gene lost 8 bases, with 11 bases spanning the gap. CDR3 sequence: CSVMTAEKLFF. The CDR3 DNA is TGCAGTGTTATGACAGCCGAAAAACTGTTTTTT.

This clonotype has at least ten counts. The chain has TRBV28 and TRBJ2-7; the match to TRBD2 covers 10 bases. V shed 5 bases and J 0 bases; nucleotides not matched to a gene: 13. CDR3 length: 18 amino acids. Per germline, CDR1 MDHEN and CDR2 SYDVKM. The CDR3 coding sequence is TGTGCCAGCAGTCCAAATCACCGGACTAGCGGTAGCTCCTACGAGCAGTACTTC. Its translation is CASSPNHRTSGSSYEQYF.

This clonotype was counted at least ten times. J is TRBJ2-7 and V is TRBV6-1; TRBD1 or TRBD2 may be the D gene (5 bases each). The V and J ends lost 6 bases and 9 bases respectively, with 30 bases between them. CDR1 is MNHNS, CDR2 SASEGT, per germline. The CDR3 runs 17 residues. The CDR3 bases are TGTGCCAGCAGCCCCCGGAGGCTTAATCCCTCAAGGGGTGGGCAGTACTTC. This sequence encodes CASSPRRLNPSRGGQYF.

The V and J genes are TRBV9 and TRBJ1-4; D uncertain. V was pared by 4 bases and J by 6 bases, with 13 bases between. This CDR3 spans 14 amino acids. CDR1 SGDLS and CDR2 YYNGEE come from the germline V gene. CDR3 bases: TGTGCCAGCAGCCCGGCCCCGGAAGATGAAAAACTGTTTTTT. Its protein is CASSPAPEDEKLFF.

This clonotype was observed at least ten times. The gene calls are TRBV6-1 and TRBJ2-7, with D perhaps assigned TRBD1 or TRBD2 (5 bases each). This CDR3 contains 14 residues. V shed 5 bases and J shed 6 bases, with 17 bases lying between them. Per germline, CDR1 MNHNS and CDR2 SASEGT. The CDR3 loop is CASSPLLPRGEQYF. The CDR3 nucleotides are TGTGCCAGCAGTCCACTCCTTCCGAGGGGCGAGCAGTACTTC.

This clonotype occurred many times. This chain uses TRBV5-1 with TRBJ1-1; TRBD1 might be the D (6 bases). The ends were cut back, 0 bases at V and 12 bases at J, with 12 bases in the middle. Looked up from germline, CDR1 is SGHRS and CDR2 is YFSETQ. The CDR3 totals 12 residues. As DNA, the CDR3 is TGCGCCAGCAGCTTGGGACAGGAAAGAACTTTCTTT. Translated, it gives CASSLGQERTFF.